This TCR beta chain was identified during a study of cytomegalovirus exposure and HLA in healthy donors. Deletions cut 0 bases from V and 8 bases from J, with 13 bases between. CDR1 LNHNV and CDR2 YYDKDF come from the germline V gene (reference sequence). This CDR3 is 15 amino acids long. With 60 Vbeta and 13 Jbeta primers, the PCR was carried out. Repertoires were generated with immunoSEQ multiplex PCR, while TCRdb's copy carries only in-frame clones and drops some. The sample includes under 200,000 clones, roughly 74% of them seen just once. This chain uses TRBV15 with TRBJ1-4; D not resolved. Material: PBMCs. The TCR was taken from a male donor in good health and CMV-seronegative. As DNA, the CDR3 is TGTGCCACCAGCAGAGATAGGAGGGTAGGGGAAAAACTGTTTTTT. Its translation is CATSRDRRVGEKLFF.